The 21 T cell receptor beta chains reported below all come from one sample, sequenced in a study of T cell repertoires in cytomegalovirus infection. TCRdb passed the reads through MiXCR, listing each CDR3 protein once. The sample holds 640,000 or so distinct CDR3 sequences, around a third seen once. No antigen has been identified for these receptors. The sample was cultured PBMCs, taken from culture after CMV antigen stimulation. Receptors originate from a human donor in good health (CMV status not recorded). Some clones in this sample may be carry-over from other donors' samples.

CDR3 sequence: CSARDPSPHRGGYSNQPQHF. The CDR3, as DNA: TGCAGTGCTAGAGATCCATCCCCCCACAGGGGCGGGTATAGCAATCAGCCCCAGCATTTT. This chain links TRBV20-1 with TRBJ1-5; TRBD1 matches at 7 bases. The V gene end was trimmed by 0 bases and the J gene end by 0 bases; junction bases not matched to a gene: 17. This CDR3 has 20 residues. Germline loops: CDR1 DFQATT, CDR2 SNEGSKA (reference sequence).

The rearrangement uses TRBV5-4 and TRBJ2-7, with 7 bases fitting TRBD2. V was pared by 5 bases and J by 3 bases, with 8 bases of the junction left unmatched. Germline CDR1 SGHNT, CDR2 YYREEE (reference sequence). This CDR3 spans 14 amino acids. The CDR3 region is CASRPGLVGYEQYF. CDR3 bases: TGTGCCAGCAGGCCTGGACTAGTCGGCTACGAGCAGTACTTC.

This clonotype was seen repeatedly, ten times or more. The chain links TRBV7-2 to TRBJ2-2, with TRBD2 matching 10 bases. The CDR3 contains 16 residues. Germline V lookup: CDR1 SGHTA, CDR2 FQGNSA. Trimming took 6 bases from V and 1 from J; bases not matched to a gene: 5. The CDR3 nucleotides read TGTGCCAGCAGATCTCCTAGCGGGGGGAACACCGGGGAGCTGTTTTTT. Encoded protein: CASRSPSGGNTGELFF.

V usage is TRBV11-2 and J usage is TRBJ2-2; no reliable D call. This CDR3 has 13 residues. Trimming pared 5 bases from V and 6 bases from J, leaving 10 bases between. Germline-derived CDR1 and CDR2 are SGHAT and FQNNGV. CDR3 sequence: CASSPRPAGELFF. The CDR3 DNA reads as TGTGCCAGCAGCCCCCGCCCGGCCGGGGAGCTGTTTTTT.

In this sample, this clonotype turned up a few times. The chain employs TRBV6-1 and TRBJ1-5; D gene unclear. The length of the CDR3 is 13 residues. Trimming cost V 2 bases and J 3 bases, with 5 bases left between them. Germline values: CDR1 MNHNS, CDR2 SASEGT. The CDR3 is CASSEFPNQPQHF. DNA of the CDR3: TGTGCCAGCAGTGAATTTCCCAATCAGCCCCAGCATTTT.

V gene TRBV5-1 combines with J gene TRBJ1-3, with D maybe TRBD1 (6 bases). Trimming stripped 0 bases from V and 1 base from J, with 11 bases between. This CDR3 is 16 amino acids long. Germline CDR1 reads SGHRS; CDR2 reads YFSETQ. CDR3 in DNA: TGCGCCAGCAGCTTGGATGGGACATCTTCTGGAAACACCATATATTTT. As protein: CASSLDGTSSGNTIYF.

The chain is built from TRBV6-2 or TRBV6-3 and TRBJ1-2; 9 bases align to TRBD1. Germline CDR1 MNHEY, CDR2 SVGEGT. The CDR3 has 14 residues. V shed 6 bases, J shed 7 bases, and the junction held 9 bases outside the gene matches. The CDR3 reads CASSPTGGGRGYTF. Written as DNA, the CDR3 is TGTGCCAGCAGCCCGACAGGGGGAGGCCGTGGCTACACCTTC.

V usage is TRBV5-5 and J usage is TRBJ2-7; 7 bases line up with TRBD1. The CDR3 contains 15 residues. J was trimmed by 2 bases and V by 2 bases; bases with no gene match: 7. CDR1 SGHKS and CDR2 YYEKEE come from the germline V gene (reference sequence). CDR3 in amino acids: CASSFGRDRAYEQYF. CDR3 nucleotides: TGTGCCAGCAGCTTCGGCCGGGACAGAGCCTACGAGCAGTACTTC.

This clonotype has more than one count but fewer than ten. This sequence joins TRBV6-1 and TRBJ2-1; D perhaps matches TRBD2 (7 bases). Germline loops: CDR1 MNHNS, CDR2 SASEGT. This CDR3 is built from 15 residues. Between the trimmed V and J ends, which lost 5 bases and 4 bases, there was a span of 15 bases. The CDR3 here is CASSYKGGGYNEQFF. CDR3 bases: TGTGCCAGCAGTTATAAGGGGGGGGGATACAATGAGCAGTTCTTC.

The chain couples TRBV5-4 to TRBJ1-5, with D perhaps TRBD1 (5 bases). Germline CDR1 reads SGHNT; CDR2 reads YYREEE (reference sequence). The CDR3 totals 13 residues. The V end was cut by 1 base, the J end by 7 bases, with 9 bases between. CDR3 residues: CASSLQGRQPQHF. The CDR3 DNA reads TGTGCCAGCAGCTTGCAGGGCCGGCAGCCCCAGCATTTT.

V is TRBV6-2 or TRBV6-3 and J is TRBJ1-1; D not resolved. CDR3 length: 14 residues. With 5 bases removed from V and 5 bases from J, the gap between germline ends came to 15 bases. Germline V gene data show CDR1 as MNHEY and CDR2 as SVGEGT. The CDR3 region has the DNA TGTGCCAGCAGTCCCTCCTCCAAAGAAACTGAAGCTTTCTTT. Its protein is CASSPSSKETEAFF.

This chain uses TRBV27 with TRBJ1-6; D call uncertain. The V gene's germline CDR1 is MNHEY and CDR2 SMNVEV (reference sequence). There are 15 residues in the CDR3. Trimming took off 7 bases at V and 0 bases at J, with 10 bases between the two ends. The CDR3 DNA sequence: TGTGCCAGCACGAAATTTAGCTCCTATAATTCACCCCTCCACTTT. This translates into CASTKFSSYNSPLHF.

The chain combines TRBV20-1 with TRBJ2-5; D remains ambiguous. V was clipped by 0 bases and J by 5 bases, with 10 bases between them. This CDR3 comprises 13 residues. Germline loops: CDR1 DFQATT, CDR2 SNEGSKA (reference sequence). The chain's CDR3 is CSARDGFSETQYF. CDR3 bases: TGCAGTGCTAGAGATGGGTTCAGCGAGACCCAGTACTTC.

The rearrangement uses TRBV7-9 and TRBJ2-3; D remains unclear. This CDR3 comprises 15 residues. V gave up 5 bases and J gave up 1 base, with 13 bases separating them. Germline V lookup: CDR1 SEHNR, CDR2 FQNEAQ (reference sequence). The CDR3 nucleotides are TGTGCCAGCAGCCCTACTGGTAGGGGCACAGATACGCAGTATTTT. It encodes CASSPTGRGTDTQYF. Filled out from reference TRBV7-9 and TRBJ2-3, the complete variable domain reads DTGVSQNPRHKITKRGQNVTFRCDPISEHNRLYWYRQTLGQGPEFLTYFQNEAQLEKSRLLSDRFSAERPKGSFSTLEIQRTEQGDSAMYLCASSPTGRGTDTQYFGPGTRLTVL.

This clonotype has a count of ten or more. The gene calls are TRBV7-8 and TRBJ2-2, with 9 bases lining up with TRBD2. Germline values: CDR1 SGHVS, CDR2 FQNEAQ. This CDR3 spans 15 amino acids. V was clipped by 6 bases and J by 5 bases; unmatched bases: 7. CDR3 bases: TGTGCCAGCAGTTTACTAGCGGGTCTAACCGGGGAGCTGTTTTTT. Translating it yields CASSLLAGLTGELFF.

The chain has TRBV12-3 or TRBV12-4 and TRBJ2-3; D gene uncertain. This CDR3 is built from 14 residues. Deletions cut 6 bases from V and 0 bases from J, with 10 bases between. The DNA of the CDR3 is TGTGCCAGCAGCCCCCGGAGTAGCACAGATACGCAGTATTTT. It yields the protein CASSPRSSTDTQYF.

This rearrangement joins TRBV7-7 to TRBJ2-5; TRBD1 matches at 9 bases. Germline V lookup: CDR1 SSHAT, CDR2 FNYEAQ (reference sequence). The trim removed 4 bases at V and 2 bases at J, leaving 8 bases unmatched. This CDR3 spans 16 amino acids. CDR3 nucleotides: TGTGCCAGCAGCTCCTACTATGACAGGGGGCAAGAGACCCAGTACTTC. Translated, it gives CASSSYYDRGQETQYF.

The chain employs TRBV4-2 and TRBJ1-1; the D is unclear. Germline CDR1 LGHNA, CDR2 YNFKEQ. V shed 0 bases and J shed 1 base, with 6 bases lying between them. The CDR3 has 14 residues. The CDR3 reads CASSQDRTNTEAFF. CDR3 nucleotides: TGTGCCAGCAGCCAAGATCGGACGAACACTGAAGCTTTCTTT.

Here the CDR3 reads CSVVAGGTYEQYF. DNA of the CDR3: TGCAGCGTTGTCGCGGGAGGAACCTACGAGCAGTACTTC. The chain joins TRBV29-1 to TRBJ2-7, with 8 positions matching TRBD2. The CDR3 sequence is 13 residues long. V lost 4 bases to trimming and J lost 2 bases; unmatched junction nucleotides: 4. The germline gives CDR1 SQVTM, CDR2 ANQGSEA.

This clonotype was recorded a few times. The V gene is TRBV7-9, the J gene TRBJ1-2; possible D gene TRBD1, 6 bases. The germline V and J ends were trimmed by 5 bases and 4 bases, with 14 bases remaining between them. This CDR3 is 14 amino acids long. Germline V lookup: CDR1 SEHNR, CDR2 FQNEAQ (reference sequence). Written as DNA, the CDR3 is TGTGCCAGCAGCACATCAGGGGTATTCTATGGCTACACCTTC. Its translation: CASSTSGVFYGYTF.

The chain couples TRBV6-5 to TRBJ2-3; 16 bases fit TRBD2. The CDR3 sequence is 16 residues long. V lost 5 bases and J lost 5; bases outside the gene matches: 4. The germline gives CDR1 MNHEY, CDR2 SVGAGI. For the CDR3, the DNA is TGTGCCAGCAGTCAGGGACTAGCGGGAGGGGAAGATACGCAGTATTTT. This encodes CASSQGLAGGEDTQYF.